This T cell receptor (beta chain) stems from a study of metastatic and nonmetastatic thyroid tumors. Treatment of any kind had been given to no patient before thyroid surgery. TCRdb re-clonotyped the PCR reads through MiXCR. The repertoire consists of 85,000 to 100,000 clones, with 12% occurring once and the leading ten covering approximately 10%. Trimming pared 6 bases from V and 0 bases from J, leaving 8 bases between. The length of the CDR3 is 14 residues. Germline V lookup: CDR1 MNHNS, CDR2 SASEGT. This clonotype originated in a female donor with papillary thyroid cancer or a benign thyroid nodule (not recorded which). Some clones in this sample may be carry-over from other donors' samples. This chain joins TRBV6-1 and TRBJ2-2; D unresolved. The sequencing input was blood. CDR3 protein: CASRTNSNTGELFF. In DNA, the CDR3 is TGTGCCAGCAGGACAAATTCGAACACCGGGGAGCTGTTTTTT.